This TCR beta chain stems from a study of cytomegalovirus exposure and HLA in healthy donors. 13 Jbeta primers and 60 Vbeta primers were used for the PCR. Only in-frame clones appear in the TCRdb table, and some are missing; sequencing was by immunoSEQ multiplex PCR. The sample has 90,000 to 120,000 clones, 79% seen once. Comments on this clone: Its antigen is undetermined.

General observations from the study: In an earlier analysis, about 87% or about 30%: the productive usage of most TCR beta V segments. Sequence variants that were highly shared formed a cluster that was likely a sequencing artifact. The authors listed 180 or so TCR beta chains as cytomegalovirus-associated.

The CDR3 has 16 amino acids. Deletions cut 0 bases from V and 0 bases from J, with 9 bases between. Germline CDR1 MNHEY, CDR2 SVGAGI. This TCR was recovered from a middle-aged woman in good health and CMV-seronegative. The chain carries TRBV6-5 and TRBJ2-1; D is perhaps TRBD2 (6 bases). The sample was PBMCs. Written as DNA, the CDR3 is TGTGCCAGCAGTTACTCCGGGACTCTCTCCTACAATGAGCAGTTCTTC. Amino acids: CASSYSGTLSYNEQFF.